Here is one T cell receptor (beta chain) with its context. No antigen is known for it. Germline V gives CDR1 SEHNR, CDR2 FQNEAQ (reference sequence). The CDR3 has 13 amino acids. TCRdb's table, derived via immunoSEQ multiplex PCR, lists solely in-frame clones and lacks some. The sample carries around 140,000 clones, more than 75% recorded once. The data originate from a study of T cell responses to AZD1222 COVID-19 vaccine. Looking at the study overall: Samples with a second dose at about 4 or about 12 weeks were pooled together.

Study outcomes and limitations: With dominance at 160-218 and 743-854, vaccine-associated CD4 TCRs spanned spike. Spike-specific TCR breadth and depth both grew after two AZD1222 doses.

This sequence was found in an adult in good health. The sequences come from peripheral blood, collected on day 0 of AZD1222 vaccination. The rearrangement links TRBV7-9 to TRBJ1-2; D unresolved. The CDR3 is CVWEGSSDYGYTF. In DNA, the CDR3 is TGTGTGTGGGAGGGATCTTCTGACTATGGCTACACCTTC.